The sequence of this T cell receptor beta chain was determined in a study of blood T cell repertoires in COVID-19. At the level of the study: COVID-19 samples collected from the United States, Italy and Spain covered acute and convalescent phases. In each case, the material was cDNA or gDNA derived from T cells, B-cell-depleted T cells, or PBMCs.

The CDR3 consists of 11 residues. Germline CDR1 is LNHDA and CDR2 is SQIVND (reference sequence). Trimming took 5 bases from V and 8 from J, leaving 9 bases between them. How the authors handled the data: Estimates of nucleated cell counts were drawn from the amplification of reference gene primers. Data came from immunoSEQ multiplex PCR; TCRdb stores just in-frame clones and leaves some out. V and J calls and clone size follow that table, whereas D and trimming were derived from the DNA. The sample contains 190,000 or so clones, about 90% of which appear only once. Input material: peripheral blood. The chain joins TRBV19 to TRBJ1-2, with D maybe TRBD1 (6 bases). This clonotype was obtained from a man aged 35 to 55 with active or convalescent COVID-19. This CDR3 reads CASSGQGGYTF. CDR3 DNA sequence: TGTGCCAGTAGTGGGCAGGGGGGCTACACCTTC.